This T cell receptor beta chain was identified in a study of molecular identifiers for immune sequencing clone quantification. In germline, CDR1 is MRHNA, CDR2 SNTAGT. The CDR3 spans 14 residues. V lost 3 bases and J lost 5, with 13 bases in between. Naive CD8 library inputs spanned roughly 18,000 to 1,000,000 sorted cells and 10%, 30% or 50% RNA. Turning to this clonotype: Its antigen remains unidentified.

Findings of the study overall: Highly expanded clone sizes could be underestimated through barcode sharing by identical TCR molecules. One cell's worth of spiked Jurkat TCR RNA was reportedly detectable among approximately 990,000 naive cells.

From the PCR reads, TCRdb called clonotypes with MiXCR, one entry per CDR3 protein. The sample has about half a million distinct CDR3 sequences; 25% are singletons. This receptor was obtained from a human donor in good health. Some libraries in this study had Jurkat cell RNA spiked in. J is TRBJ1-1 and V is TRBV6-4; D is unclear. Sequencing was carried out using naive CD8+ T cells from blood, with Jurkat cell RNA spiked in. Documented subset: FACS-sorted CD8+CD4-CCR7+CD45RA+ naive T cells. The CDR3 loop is CASSDSPGSTEAFF. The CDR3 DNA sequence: TGTGCCAGCAGTGATTCGCCGGGAAGTACTGAAGCTTTCTTT.